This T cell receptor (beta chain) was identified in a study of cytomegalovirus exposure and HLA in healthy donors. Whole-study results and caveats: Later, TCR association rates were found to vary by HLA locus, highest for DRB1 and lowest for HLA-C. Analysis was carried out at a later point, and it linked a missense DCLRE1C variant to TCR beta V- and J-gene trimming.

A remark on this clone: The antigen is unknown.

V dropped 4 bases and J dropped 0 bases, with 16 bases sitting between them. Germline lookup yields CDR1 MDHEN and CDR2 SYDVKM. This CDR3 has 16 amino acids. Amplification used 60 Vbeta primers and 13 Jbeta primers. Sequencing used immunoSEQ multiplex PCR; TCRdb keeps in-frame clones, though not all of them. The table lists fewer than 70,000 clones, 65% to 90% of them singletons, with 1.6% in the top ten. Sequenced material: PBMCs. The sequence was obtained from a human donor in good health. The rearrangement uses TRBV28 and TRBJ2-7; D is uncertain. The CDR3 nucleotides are TGTGCCAGCAGTTATTCTCACAGCTTGAACTCCTACGAGCAGTACTTC. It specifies CASSYSHSLNSYEQYF.